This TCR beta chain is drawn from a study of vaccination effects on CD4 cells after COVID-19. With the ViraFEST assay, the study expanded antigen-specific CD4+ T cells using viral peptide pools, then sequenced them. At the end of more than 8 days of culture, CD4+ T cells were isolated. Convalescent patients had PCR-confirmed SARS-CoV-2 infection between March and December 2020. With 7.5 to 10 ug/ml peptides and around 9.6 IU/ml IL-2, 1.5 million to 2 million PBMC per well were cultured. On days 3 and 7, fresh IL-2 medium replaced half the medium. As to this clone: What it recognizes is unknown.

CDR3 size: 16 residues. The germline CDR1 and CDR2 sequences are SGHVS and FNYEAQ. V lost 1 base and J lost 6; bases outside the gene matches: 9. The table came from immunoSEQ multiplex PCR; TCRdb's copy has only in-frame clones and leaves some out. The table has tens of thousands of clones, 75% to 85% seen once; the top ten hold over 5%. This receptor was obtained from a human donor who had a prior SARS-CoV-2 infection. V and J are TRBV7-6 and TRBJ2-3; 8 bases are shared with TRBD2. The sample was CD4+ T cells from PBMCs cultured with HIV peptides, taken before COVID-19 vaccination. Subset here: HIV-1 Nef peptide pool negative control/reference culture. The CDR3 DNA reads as TGTGCCAGCAGCTTAGGTCCAGCGGGGGCGTCGGATACGCAGTATTTT. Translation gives CASSLGPAGASDTQYF.